The 28 T cell receptor beta chains below all came from one sample that was sequenced in a study of blood T cell repertoires in COVID-19 (dated by TCRdb to about 2020). Receptor amplification or capture employed the immunoSEQ multiplex PCR assay. Not all clones reach the TCRdb copy of this immuneACCESS table, which keeps in-frame sequences only. Checked studies attribute under half of the gap to unresolved V genes and leave the rest unexplained. The sample table records under 250,000 clones; over 65% of these occur just once. 3% to 4% of the sample belongs to the ten largest clones. Sequencing used PBMCs or T cells enriched from blood (not recorded which). These TCRs come from a woman in her sixties or seventies who had recovered from COVID-19.

The rearrangement joins TRBV2 to TRBJ2-7, with 8 bases that match TRBD1. The V gene end was trimmed by 8 bases and the J gene end by 2 bases; junction bases not matched to a gene: 8. The CDR3 covers 14 residues. Germline V lookup: CDR1 SNHLY, CDR2 FYNNEI. The CDR3 DNA reads as TGTGCCAGCCATATAGGACAGGGAGCCTACGAGCAGTACTTC. It encodes CASHIGQGAYEQYF. Variable domain in full (rest from reference TRBV2 and TRBJ2-7): EPEVTQTPSHQVTQMGQEVILRCVPISNHLYFYWYRQILGQKVEFLVSFYNNEISEKSEIFDDQFSVERPDGSNFTLKIRSTKLEDSAMYFCASHIGQGAYEQYFGPGTRLTVT.

This chain links TRBV2 with TRBJ1-2; 10 bases agree with TRBD1. CDR1 SNHLY and CDR2 FYNNEI come from the germline V gene. The V segment lost 5 bases and the J segment 8 bases; nucleotides outside the gene matches: 8. The CDR3 runs 14 residues. CDR3 sequence reads: CASSLRDRGEGYTF. The CDR3, as DNA: TGTGCCAGCAGTCTACGGGACAGGGGAGAAGGCTACACCTTC. The complete variable domain, with remaining parts taken from reference TRBV2 and TRBJ1-2, reads EPEVTQTPSHQVTQMGQEVILRCVPISNHLYFYWYRQILGQKVEFLVSFYNNEISEKSEIFDDQFSVERPDGSNFTLKIRSTKLEDSAMYFCASSLRDRGEGYTFGSGTRLTVV.

Many counts were recorded for this clone. The chain combines TRBV5-4 with TRBJ1-4, with 7 bases aligning to TRBD1. CDR1 and CDR2 (germline): SGHNT, YYREEE (reference sequence). This CDR3 is built from 14 residues. Losses at the gene ends were 0 bases for V and 8 bases for J; bases not matched to a gene: 4. In nucleotides, the CDR3 is TGTGCCAGCAGCTTGGATCAGGGGGAAGAAAAACTGTTTTTT. Residues: CASSLDQGEEKLFF.

The chain links TRBV5-1 to TRBJ1-4, with TRBD1 identical over 8 bases. The CDR3 extends over 15 amino acids. V shed 3 bases and J 8 bases; nucleotides not matched to a gene: 9. Germline loops: CDR1 SGHRS, CDR2 YFSETQ. CDR3 sequence (DNA): TGCGCCAGCAGCTGGACAGGGCTGGGCAACGAAAAACTGTTTTTT. Translating it yields CASSWTGLGNEKLFF.

The gene calls are TRBV11-3 and TRBJ2-1; 7 bases are shared with TRBD2. CDR1 and CDR2 from the germline V gene are SGHNT and YENEEA. With 3 bases clipped from V and 5 bases from J, the junction kept 4 bases outside the gene matches. The CDR3 runs 14 residues. As DNA, the CDR3 is TGTGCCAGCAGCTTGAGCGGGATTAACAATGAGCAGTTCTTC. Protein product: CASSLSGINNEQFF.

The V gene is TRBV19, the J gene TRBJ1-5, with D possibly matching TRBD1 (5 bases). V shed 8 bases and J shed 4 bases, with 12 bases lying between them. Germline V gene lookup returns CDR1 LNHDA and CDR2 SQIVND (reference sequence). This CDR3 spans 13 amino acids. CDR3 bases: TGTGCCAGTTACCTGGGGGGAAATCAGCCCCAGCATTTT. Amino acid sequence: CASYLGGNQPQHF.

The J gene is TRBJ1-1, the V gene TRBV4-3; tentatively, D is TRBD1 (6 bases). There are 15 residues in the CDR3. V was pared by 0 bases and J by 4 bases, with 12 bases between. Germline V lookup: CDR1 LGHNA, CDR2 YSLEER. The CDR3 nucleotides read TGCGCCAGCAGCCAAGATGCAGGCAGGGGCACTGAAGCTTTCTTT. Encoded protein: CASSQDAGRGTEAFF.

The genes are TRBV10-1 and TRBJ2-3; D is unresolved. CDR3 size: 14 residues. V lost 2 bases, J lost 1 base, and 7 bases lay in between. CDR1 WNHNN and CDR2 SYGVQD come from the germline V gene (reference sequence). CDR3 coding DNA: TGCGCCAGCAGTGAGAGAGGCGGCACAGATACGCAGTATTTT. It encodes CASSERGGTDTQYF.

This clone was counted once. The genes are TRBV27 and TRBJ1-1; TRBD1 might be the D (5 bases). This CDR3 has 16 residues. CDR1 is MNHEY, CDR2 SMNVEV, per germline (reference sequence). The V end was cut by 2 bases, the J end by 0 bases, with 13 bases between. CDR3 DNA sequence: TGTGCCAGCAGTTTAGATCCAAGGGGCATGAACACTGAAGCTTTCTTT. It encodes CASSLDPRGMNTEAFF.

The chain is built from TRBV29-1 and TRBJ1-1, with D uncertain. V was cut by 7 bases and J by 2 bases, with 23 bases left in between. From germline, CDR1 is SQVTM and CDR2 ANQGSEA. The CDR3 has 16 residues. CDR3 loop: CSAALRGEGLNTEAFF. CDR3 in DNA: TGCAGCGCCGCTTTGCGGGGTGAAGGACTTAACACTGAAGCTTTCTTT.

This clone was seen just once. This sequence joins TRBV30 and TRBJ1-1; maybe TRBD1 (6 bases). Germline CDR1 GTSNPN, CDR2 SVGIG (reference sequence). This CDR3 spans 15 amino acids. Trimming took 2 bases from V and 1 from J, leaving 14 bases between them. CDR3 coding DNA: TGTGCCTGGAGTATGCCTGACAGGTCGAACACTGAAGCTTTCTTT. It encodes CAWSMPDRSNTEAFF.

The V gene is TRBV12-3 or TRBV12-4, the J gene TRBJ1-2, with D perhaps matching TRBD1 (5 bases). Between the trimmed V and J ends, which lost 0 bases and 8 bases, there was a span of 10 bases. The CDR3 length is 13 residues. CDR3 DNA: TGTGCCAGCAGTTTAGCGCCCGGGGGAGGCTACACCTTC. It encodes CASSLAPGGGYTF.

This sequence joins TRBV6-1 and TRBJ2-5; 8 bases are a match to TRBD1. The CDR3 totals 15 residues. Germline lookup yields CDR1 MNHNS and CDR2 SASEGT. Germline trimming cut 2 bases from V and 1 base from J; bases unmatched to any gene: 3. The CDR3 spells CASSEMGQVQETQYF. DNA of the CDR3: TGTGCCAGCAGTGAAATGGGACAGGTCCAAGAGACCCAGTACTTC.

The CDR3 coding sequence is TGTGCCAGCAGCTTGGAGACTAGCGCCCACAATGAGCAGTTCTTC. Translating gives CASSLETSAHNEQFF. This sequence joins TRBV5-8 and TRBJ2-1; 8 bases match TRBD2. V lost 0 bases to trimming and J lost 5 bases; unmatched junction nucleotides: 4. There are 15 residues in the CDR3. The V gene's germline CDR1 is SGHTS and CDR2 YDEGEE. The complete variable domain, with remaining parts taken from reference TRBV5-8 and TRBJ2-1, reads EAGVTQSPTHLIKTRGQQATLRCSPISGHTSVYWYQQALGLGLQFLLWYDEGEERNRGNFPPRFSGRQFPNYSSELNVNALELEDSALYLCASSLETSAHNEQFFGPGTRLTVL.

The table lists this clone with a few counts. CDR3 residues: CASSERDKVNTEAFF. The CDR3 DNA sequence: TGTGCCAGCAGTGAACGGGATAAGGTTAACACTGAAGCTTTCTTT. This sequence joins TRBV6-1 and TRBJ1-1; D call uncertain. CDR3 length: 15 amino acids. Germline V lookup: CDR1 MNHNS, CDR2 SASEGT. The V gene lost 2 bases and the J gene lost 2 bases, with 12 bases spanning the gap.

V usage is TRBV11-2 and J usage is TRBJ2-7; TRBD1 matches 8 bases. Germline CDR1 reads SGHAT; CDR2 reads FQNNGV. This CDR3 is 14 amino acids long. V lost 5 bases, J lost 4 bases, and 7 bases stayed unmatched. In DNA form, the CDR3 reads TGTGCCAGCAGCCTCGGACAGGGTCAATACGAGCAGTACTTC. Its protein is CASSLGQGQYEQYF.

The chain joins TRBV6-5 to TRBJ2-3; D is unclear. V gave up 5 bases and J gave up 2 bases, with 8 bases separating them. CDR1 and CDR2 (germline): MNHEY, SVGAGI. The CDR3 length is 13 residues. The CDR3 sequence: CASSPRITDTQYF. The CDR3 bases are TGTGCCAGCAGTCCCCGTATCACAGATACGCAGTATTTT.

The chain uses TRBV6-4 and TRBJ2-7; the match to TRBD2 covers 7 bases. The CDR3 runs to 15 residues. Trimming removed 10 bases from V and 3 bases from J; junction bases left unmatched: 15. Germline assignment: CDR1 MRHNA and CDR2 SNTAGT. The DNA of the CDR3 is TGTGCCATCTGGGGGGGAAAGGGGTCCTTCTACGAGCAGTACTTC. This codes for CAIWGGKGSFYEQYF.

This clone was seen only once. The chain joins TRBV3-1 (or the pseudogene TRBV3-2) to TRBJ2-5, with TRBD2 matching over 9 bases. This CDR3 comprises 16 residues. The V gene end was trimmed by 4 bases and the J gene end by 3 bases; junction bases not matched to a gene: 9. Germline CDR1 LGHDT, CDR2 YNNKEL (reference sequence). In DNA, the CDR3 is TGTGCCAGCAGCCGAACCGAGACTAGCGGTAAAGAGACCCAGTACTTC. It is translated as CASSRTETSGKETQYF.

The chain joins TRBV3-1 (or the pseudogene TRBV3-2) to TRBJ2-2; 8 bases match TRBD2. The V gene's germline CDR1 is LGHDT and CDR2 YNNKEL (reference sequence). The V segment lost 4 bases and the J segment 3 bases; nucleotides outside the gene matches: 4. The CDR3 has 15 amino acids. The CDR3 loop reads CASSPGLAHTGELFF. Written as DNA, the CDR3 is TGTGCCAGCAGCCCCGGACTAGCCCACACCGGGGAGCTGTTTTTT.

The chain employs TRBV11-2 and TRBJ2-1; no clear D gene. The CDR3 runs 15 residues. From germline, CDR1 is SGHAT and CDR2 FQNNGV. V lost 3 bases and J lost 2, with 11 bases in between. The CDR3 protein is CASSFSAAPYNEQFF. CDR3 DNA: TGTGCCAGCAGCTTCAGCGCGGCCCCCTACAATGAGCAGTTCTTC.

J is TRBJ2-3 and V is TRBV5-1; the D gene is possibly TRBD2 (6 bases). The CDR3 contains 16 residues. Germline V lookup: CDR1 SGHRS, CDR2 YFSETQ. Trimming removed 0 bases from V and 8 bases from J, with 19 bases in between. CDR3 in amino acids: CASSLVEEVWRGTQYF. CDR3 in DNA: TGCGCCAGCAGCTTGGTAGAGGAAGTATGGCGGGGTACGCAGTATTTT. Looking up the rest from reference TRBV5-1 and TRBJ2-3 gives the full variable domain: KAGVTQTPRYLIKTRGQQVTLSCSPISGHRSVSWYQQTPGQGLQFLFEYFSETQRNKGNFPGRFSGRQFSNSRSEMNVSTLELGDSALYLCASSLVEEVWRGTQYFGPGTRLTVL.

The chain joins TRBV5-1 to TRBJ2-3, with a tentative D call TRBD2 (6 bases). Germline-derived CDR1 and CDR2 are SGHRS and YFSETQ. This CDR3 comprises 15 residues. Between the trimmed V and J ends, which lost 4 bases and 5 bases, there was a span of 17 bases. The chain's CDR3 is CASSHPTRPGDTQYF. The CDR3 DNA is TGCGCCAGCAGCCATCCGACTAGGCCCGGAGATACGCAGTATTTT. Full variable domain (remainder filled in from reference TRBV5-1 and TRBJ2-3): KAGVTQTPRYLIKTRGQQVTLSCSPISGHRSVSWYQQTPGQGLQFLFEYFSETQRNKGNFPGRFSGRQFSNSRSEMNVSTLELGDSALYLCASSHPTRPGDTQYFGPGTRLTVL.

This clone was seen once. This chain joins TRBV13 and TRBJ1-6; possible D gene TRBD1, 5 bases. This CDR3 region has 15 residues. The ends were cut back, 4 bases at V and 10 bases at J, with 17 bases in the middle. CDR1 is PRHDT, CDR2 FYEKMQ, per germline (reference sequence). The CDR3 protein is CASSSHGGGGSPLHF. Written as DNA, the CDR3 is TGTGCCAGCAGCTCCCACGGGGGTGGTGGGTCACCCCTCCACTTT.

This sequence joins TRBV18 and TRBJ1-3, with TRBD1 matching 8 bases. After removal of 5 bases from V and 3 bases from J, the junction contained 3 bases not matched to a gene. The CDR3 is made up of 14 amino acids. Germline CDR1 KGHSH, CDR2 LQKENI. As DNA, the CDR3 is TGTGCCAGCTCAGCAGACAGGGGTGGAAACACCATATATTTT. Its translation is CASSADRGGNTIYF. Using reference TRBV18 and TRBJ1-3 for the parts outside the CDR3, the full variable domain is NAGVMQNPRHLVRRRGQEARLRCSPMKGHSHVYWYRQLPEEGLKFMVYLQKENIIDESGMPKERFSAEFPKEGPSILRIQQVVRGDSAAYFCASSADRGGNTIYFGEGSWLTVV.

CDR3 sequence: CAISDEGYEQYF. The CDR3 coding sequence is TGTGCCATCAGTGATGAGGGCTACGAGCAGTACTTC. The chain uses TRBV10-3 and TRBJ2-7, with TRBD2 as a possible D gene (5 bases). V lost 3 bases and J 3 bases, leaving 6 bases between the germline ends. This CDR3 spans 12 amino acids. CDR1 is ENHRY, CDR2 SYGVKD, per germline.

This chain connects TRBV3-1 (or the pseudogene TRBV3-2) to TRBJ1-1; D might be TRBD1 (5 bases). Per the germline V gene, CDR1 is LGHDT and CDR2 is YNNKEL (reference sequence). The CDR3 has 14 residues. V lost 1 base and J 1 base, leaving 7 bases between the germline ends. CDR3 residues: CASSQGGGNTEAFF. The DNA for the CDR3 is TGTGCCAGCAGCCAAGGGGGCGGGAACACTGAAGCTTTCTTT.

V and J are TRBV9 and TRBJ2-3; D remains ambiguous. Looked up from germline, CDR1 is SGDLS and CDR2 is YYNGEE. The CDR3 totals 14 residues. V was clipped by 0 bases and J by 0 bases, with 5 bases between them. The CDR3 DNA follows: TGTGCCAGCAGCGTAGGCCAGAGCACAGATACGCAGTATTTT. It translates to CASSVGQSTDTQYF. The whole variable domain, remainder taken from reference TRBV9 and TRBJ2-3, is DSGVTQTPKHLITATGQRVTLRCSPRSGDLSVYWYQQSLDQGLQFLIQYYNGEERAKGNILERFSAQQFPDLHSELNLSSLELGDSALYFCASSVGQSTDTQYFGPGTRLTVL.